This TCR beta chain was found in a study of cytomegalovirus exposure and HLA in healthy donors. Trimming pared 5 bases from V and 3 bases from J, leaving 15 bases between. The CDR3 totals 14 residues. The germline V gene has CDR1 GTSNPN and CDR2 SVGIG (reference sequence). In the PCR, 60 Vbeta and 13 Jbeta primers were used. Some clones are missing from TCRdb's copy, which holds only in-frame ones; the method was immunoSEQ multiplex PCR. The sample lists around 230,000 clones, about 88% occurring once. This TCR was sampled from a girl aged 2-10 years in good health and CMV-seronegative. The sequenced sample consisted of PBMCs. J is TRBJ2-3 and V is TRBV30, with TRBD2 as a possible D gene (6 bases). CDR3 nucleotide sequence: TGTGCCTGGCGGTCGGGGGTCGGGACAGATACGCAGTATTTT. Amino acid sequence: CAWRSGVGTDTQYF.